This T cell receptor (beta chain) was captured in a study of T cell responses to AZD1222 COVID-19 vaccine. Data came from immunoSEQ multiplex PCR; TCRdb stores just in-frame clones and leaves some out. The table has more than 150,000 clones, 80% to 95% seen once. In its sample, this clone was seen a few times. Antigen specificity is unknown. Whole-study findings and limits: Among the donors, most were white British and more were female, and clonal diversity was possibly underestimated. The study sampled repertoires only after the peak T cell response.

The CDR3 is 16 residues long. CDR1 SEHNR and CDR2 FQNEAQ come from the germline V gene (reference sequence). The V end lost 5 bases, the J end lost 9 bases, and 23 bases lay between the germline ends. The TCR sequence derives from an adult who received the AZD1222 COVID-19 vaccine. The starting material was peripheral blood, obtained 28 days after the second AZD1222 dose. The gene calls are TRBV7-9 and TRBJ1-3, with D possibly TRBD1 on 5 matching bases. In nucleotides, the CDR3 is TGTGCCAGCAGCGCCCAAGGGGCAGGGCAACGAAGCACCATATATTTT. Its translation is CASSAQGAGQRSTIYF.